The 5 T cell receptor beta chains below come from one sample, sequenced in a study of blood T cell repertoires in COVID-19 (TCRdb year 2020). Libraries came from the immunoSEQ multiplex PCR assay. The table comes from immuneACCESS by way of TCRdb, which keeps in-frame sequences with V and J called. Part of the clones is missing from these tables; in studies checked, under half for an unresolved V gene and the rest for unknown reasons. The sample records 150,000 to 200,000 clones, 70% to 90% of which are singletons. The ten largest clones capture about 1.2% of the sample. The sample consisted of peripheral blood. The receptors were gathered from a man aged 55-75 years who had recovered from COVID-19.

V gene TRBV10-3 combines with J gene TRBJ2-5; 11 positions match TRBD2. The germline V gene has CDR1 ENHRY and CDR2 SYGVKD. The junction had 1 base not matched to a gene; V was cut back by 10 bases and J by 3 bases. The CDR3 is made up of 12 amino acids. The CDR3 here is CATGLAEETQYF. The CDR3 DNA sequence: TGTGCCACGGGACTAGCGGAAGAGACCCAGTACTTC.

This clone has a single count. The gene calls are TRBV3-1 (or the pseudogene TRBV3-2) and TRBJ2-2; the match to TRBD2 covers 16 bases. Looked up from germline, CDR1 is LGHDT and CDR2 is YNNKEL (reference sequence). This CDR3 is 19 amino acids long. Trimming cost V 0 bases and J 3 bases; bases outside gene matches: 4. CDR3: CASSQDGTSGGAHTGELFF. The CDR3 nucleotides are TGTGCCAGCAGCCAAGATGGGACTAGCGGGGGGGCGCACACCGGGGAGCTGTTTTTT.

In DNA form, the CDR3 reads TGTGCCAGCAGGGAACTACAGGGATGGGTAAACACCATATATTTT. It codes for CASRELQGWVNTIYF. This chain joins TRBV2 and TRBJ1-3; D perhaps matches TRBD1 (6 bases). The CDR3 spans 15 residues. The ends were cut back, 6 bases at V and 6 bases at J, with 18 bases in the middle. Looked up from germline, CDR1 is SNHLY and CDR2 is FYNNEI.

The chain employs TRBV7-2 and TRBJ2-3; TRBD1 matches at 12 bases. The CDR3 length is 15 residues. V lost 5 bases to trimming and J lost 4 bases; unmatched junction nucleotides: 4. From germline, CDR1 is SGHTA and CDR2 FQGNSA. The CDR3 DNA reads TGTGCCAGCAGCAAGGGACAGGGGGCACCAGATACGCAGTATTTT. Its protein is CASSKGQGAPDTQYF.

The V call is TRBV27, the J call TRBJ2-2, with a weak D call TRBD1 (6 bases). Germline loops: CDR1 MNHEY, CDR2 SMNVEV (reference sequence). Trimming shortened V by 5 bases and J by 2 bases, and 12 bases separated the two germline ends. This CDR3 spans 15 amino acids. In DNA form, the CDR3 reads TGTGCCAGCAGTCCCCTGGACAGAAACACCGGGGAGCTGTTTTTT. This gives the protein CASSPLDRNTGELFF.